These 9 T cell receptor beta chains were sequenced from one sample in a study of blood T cell repertoires in COVID-19. Measured with immunoSEQ multiplex PCR; TCRdb has only the in-frame clones, and not every one. Found here are about 120,000 clones, roughly 83% of them singletons; the top ten hold 37%. Specimen: peripheral blood. All receptors come from a man aged 40-49 years with active or convalescent COVID-19.

The CDR3 DNA reads as TGCAGCGTTGCCCTTTTATTAACACGCAGCTCTGGAAACACCATATATTTT. This codes for CSVALLLTRSSGNTIYF. This sequence joins TRBV29-1 and TRBJ1-3; no reliable D call. Trimming removed 4 bases from V and 0 bases from J, with 19 bases in between. The CDR3 contains 17 residues. Germline CDR1 reads SQVTM; CDR2 reads ANQGSEA.

The chain combines TRBV6-1 with TRBJ2-4; perhaps TRBD2 as D (7 bases). CDR3 size: 17 residues. The germline CDR1 and CDR2 sequences are MNHNS and SASEGT. Trimming removed 4 bases from V and 0 bases from J, with 16 bases in between. In nucleotides, the CDR3 is TGTGCCAGCAGTGCGGGGAGGGGGGAGCTAGCCAAAAACATTCAGTACTTC. It specifies CASSAGRGELAKNIQYF.

The genes are TRBV13 and TRBJ1-5; D not certain. The CDR3 sequence is 15 residues long. Germline CDR1 and CDR2: PRHDT and FYEKMQ (reference sequence). Trimming cost V 0 bases and J 4 bases, with 10 bases left between them. In DNA, the CDR3 is TGTGCCAGCAGCTTAGGGGTGGGAGGGAATCAGCCCCAGCATTTT. It specifies CASSLGVGGNQPQHF.

This clone was seen a handful of times. The V and J genes are TRBV4-1 and TRBJ1-3; D is perhaps TRBD1 (5 bases). V lost 0 bases, J lost 6 bases, and 15 bases lay in between. CDR3 length: 16 residues. Germline assignment: CDR1 MGHRA and CDR2 YSYEKL. This CDR3 reads CASSQDAAGYKNTIYF. CDR3 sequence (DNA): TGCGCCAGCAGCCAAGACGCCGCAGGGTACAAAAACACCATATATTTT.

The chain employs TRBV2 and TRBJ1-5; D uncertain. CDR1 SNHLY and CDR2 FYNNEI come from the germline V gene. The CDR3 consists of 15 residues. Trimming stripped 0 bases from V and 4 bases from J, with 10 bases between. The CDR3 here is CASSEALRSNQPQHF. The CDR3 coding sequence is TGTGCCAGCAGTGAAGCGCTTCGGTCGAATCAGCCCCAGCATTTT.

This clone was counted a single time. CDR3 sequence: CASSPSGTISGNTIYF. For the CDR3, the DNA is TGTGCCAGCTCACCATCAGGGACAATCTCTGGAAACACCATATATTTT. The chain couples TRBV18 to TRBJ1-3; tentative D call: TRBD1 (6 bases). Germline V CDR1 and CDR2: KGHSH, LQKENI. The CDR3 has 16 residues. Trimming shortened V by 2 bases and J by 0 bases, and 11 bases separated the two germline ends.

V gene TRBV2 combines with J gene TRBJ2-3; the match to TRBD2 covers 7 bases. Losses at the gene ends were 1 base for V and 4 bases for J; bases not matched to a gene: 2. CDR1 SNHLY and CDR2 FYNNEI come from the germline V gene. This CDR3 has 14 residues. This CDR3 is CASSEEGRADTQYF. The CDR3 nucleotides read TGTGCCAGCAGTGAAGAAGGGAGGGCAGATACGCAGTATTTT.

The chain is built from TRBV12-3 or TRBV12-4 and TRBJ1-2; D ambiguous. V dropped 0 bases and J dropped 8 bases, with 10 bases sitting between them. The CDR3 spans 13 residues. The CDR3 sequence: CASSLAQLWGYTF. In nucleotides, the CDR3 is TGTGCCAGCAGTTTAGCGCAGTTATGGGGCTACACCTTC.

In its sample, this clone was seen once. The V gene is TRBV9, the J gene TRBJ1-2, with 11 bases aligning to TRBD1. The CDR3 runs to 14 residues. V gave up 0 bases and J gave up 8 bases; unmatched junction bases: 3. The germline gives CDR1 SGDLS, CDR2 YYNGEE. CDR3 sequence: CASSVERTGGGYTF. The CDR3 DNA sequence: TGTGCCAGCAGCGTAGAAAGGACAGGGGGCGGCTACACCTTC. Using reference TRBV9 and TRBJ1-2 for the parts outside the CDR3, the full variable domain is DSGVTQTPKHLITATGQRVTLRCSPRSGDLSVYWYQQSLDQGLQFLIQYYNGEERAKGNILERFSAQQFPDLHSELNLSSLELGDSALYFCASSVERTGGGYTFGSGTRLTVV.